The following is a T cell receptor beta chain sequence with its context. Here immunoSEQ multiplex PCR was the method, and the copy in TCRdb shows in-frame clones only, minus some. Here the sample spans roughly 420,000 clones, 80% to 90% being singletons. Documented treatment: 15 to 20 received Ad26.COV2.S at low or high dose, single or two shots; about five received placebo; per-sample allocation not given. Material that was analyzed had been drawn on day 63 after the first vaccine or placebo injection. The sample originates from a study of Ad26.COV2.S vaccination and SARS-CoV-2 variants. Whole-study context: Ad26.COV2.S shots went into the muscle once or twice, 56 days apart.

The specimen comprised peripheral blood, sampled in a trial of Ad26.COV2.S vaccine versus placebo. The origin of this receptor is a person aged 18 to 59 who received the Ad26.COV2.S COVID-19 vaccine or a placebo.

The CDR3 DNA is TGTGCCAGCAGCGACCGGGCAGAGGGAAACATTCAGTACTTC. Amino acid sequence: CASSDRAEGNIQYF. This sequence joins TRBV7-2 and TRBJ2-4; a possible D gene is TRBD2 (5 bases). This CDR3 contains 14 residues. The V and J ends lost 5 bases and 6 bases respectively, with 14 bases between them. Germline CDR1 and CDR2: SGHTA and FQGNSA. Looking up the rest from reference TRBV7-2 and TRBJ2-4 gives the full variable domain: GAGVSQSPSNKVTEKGKDVELRCDPISGHTALYWYRQSLGQGLEFLIYFQGNSAPDKSGLPSDRFSAERTGGSVSTLTIQRTQQEDSAVYLCASSDRAEGNIQYFGAGTRLSVL.